The rows below give T cell receptor beta chains drawn from one sample of a study of TIL therapy for anti-PD-1-resistant metastatic lung cancer. The method was immunoSEQ multiplex PCR; TCRdb's version includes in-frame clones alone and lacks a portion of them. The sample holds tens of thousands of clones, around 70% seen once. Sample: blood, taken at baseline. The receptors were sampled from a person aged 25-80 years with non-small cell lung cancer. Each CDR3 is given with its conserved first and last residue. D genes are given only for firm matches. Only part of the rows carry a size: once, few, many, or a class if the clone is expanded.

d_call: .
v_call: TRBV14
clone_size: .
j_call: TRBJ1-4
cdr3_nt: TGTGCCAGCAGCCAAGGAGGAGAGGGCGGGGAAAAACTGTTTTTT
cdr3_aa: CASSQGGEGGEKLFF

d_call: .
v_call: TRBV6-2/TRBV6-3
clone_size: .
j_call: TRBJ2-5
cdr3_nt: TGTGCCAGCAGTTACCGCCCCACAGGGGAGGGAGAGACCCAGTACTTC
cdr3_aa: CASSYRPTGEGETQYF

d_call: .
v_call: TRBV19
clone_size: .
j_call: TRBJ2-1
cdr3_nt: TGTGCCAGTAGTATTTCTGGAGTGTCCTACAATGAGCAGTTCTTC
cdr3_aa: CASSISGVSYNEQFF

d_call: .
v_call: TRBV4-1
clone_size: .
j_call: TRBJ1-6
cdr3_nt: TGCGCCAGCAGCCATACCGGGACTAAGCGGGGATCACCCCTCCACTTT
cdr3_aa: CASSHTGTKRGSPLHF

d_call: .
v_call: TRBV10-1
clone_size: .
j_call: TRBJ2-3
cdr3_nt: TGCGCCAGCAGTGGACAGCCCACAGATACGCAGTATTTT
cdr3_aa: CASSGQPTDTQYF

d_call: TRBD2
v_call: TRBV7-9
clone_size: few
j_call: TRBJ2-7
cdr3_nt: TGTGCCAGCAGCTACCTAGCGGGAGGTCCCCACGAGCAGTACTTC
cdr3_aa: CASSYLAGGPHEQYF

d_call: .
v_call: TRBV3-1/TRBV3-2
clone_size: .
j_call: TRBJ2-6
cdr3_nt: TGTGCCAGCAGCCAAGACGCTTGGGACTTCCAATTCTCTGGGGCCAACGTCCTGACTTTC
cdr3_aa: CASSQDAWDFQFSGANVLTF

d_call: TRBD2
v_call: TRBV19
clone_size: .
j_call: TRBJ2-5
cdr3_nt: TGTGCCAGTAGTCGTTGGACTAGCGGGAGTGTTCGAGAGACCCAGTACTTC
cdr3_aa: CASSRWTSGSVRETQYF

d_call: TRBD1
v_call: TRBV2
clone_size: large
j_call: TRBJ2-1
cdr3_nt: TGTGCCAGCAGTGCCCCCGGGACAGACGACAATGAGCAGTTCTTC
cdr3_aa: CASSAPGTDDNEQFF

d_call: .
v_call: TRBV6-5
clone_size: .
j_call: TRBJ2-5
cdr3_nt: TGTGCCAGCAGTTTCGGGACCACGAGGGGAGAGACCCAGTACTTC
cdr3_aa: CASSFGTTRGETQYF

d_call: .
v_call: TRBV10-3
clone_size: .
j_call: TRBJ1-3
cdr3_nt: TGTGCCATCAGTGCCGCTCGGGACACTGGAAACACCATATATTTT
cdr3_aa: CAISAARDTGNTIYF

d_call: .
v_call: TRBV30
clone_size: .
j_call: TRBJ2-1
cdr3_nt: TGTGCCTGGAGTGTACACCGGGTTTACAATGAGCAGTTCTTC
cdr3_aa: CAWSVHRVYNEQFF

d_call: .
v_call: TRBV6-1
clone_size: .
j_call: TRBJ2-1
cdr3_nt: TGTGCCAGCAGTGAAATGACCTCCGGAGCCTACAATGAGCAGTTCTTC
cdr3_aa: CASSEMTSGAYNEQFF

d_call: TRBD2
v_call: TRBV11-3
clone_size: .
j_call: TRBJ2-1
cdr3_nt: TGTGCCAGCAGCTTACCCGGACTAGCGGGAGGGACCGTTGGTGAGCAGTTCTTC
cdr3_aa: CASSLPGLAGGTVGEQFF

d_call: .
v_call: TRBV3-1/TRBV3-2
clone_size: once
j_call: TRBJ2-5
cdr3_nt: TGTGCCAGCAGCCCAAGTCAAGAGACCCAGTACTTC
cdr3_aa: CASSPSQETQYF

d_call: TRBD1
v_call: TRBV30
clone_size: few
j_call: TRBJ2-2
cdr3_nt: TGTGCCTGGAGTCGACAGGGAGCGGTCCTCACCGGGGAGCTGTTTTTT
cdr3_aa: CAWSRQGAVLTGELFF

d_call: .
v_call: TRBV5-1
clone_size: .
j_call: TRBJ2-3
cdr3_nt: TGCGCCAGCAGCTGGCAGGGGCTGGGGACAGATACGCAGTATTTT
cdr3_aa: CASSWQGLGTDTQYF

d_call: .
v_call: TRBV21-1
clone_size: .
j_call: TRBJ1-5
cdr3_nt: TGTGCCAGCAGCAAAGCGGAGGGGTATAGCAATCAGCCCCAGCATTTT
cdr3_aa: CASSKAEGYSNQPQHF

d_call: .
v_call: TRBV5-1
clone_size: .
j_call: TRBJ2-3
cdr3_nt: TGCGCCAGCAGCGACTACGGTACGGGACTCAACACAGATACGCAGTATTTT
cdr3_aa: CASSDYGTGLNTDTQYF

d_call: .
v_call: TRBV4-1
clone_size: .
j_call: TRBJ2-3
cdr3_nt: TGCGCCAGCAGCCCCCGAATGGGGACGGTCACAGATACGCAGTATTTT
cdr3_aa: CASSPRMGTVTDTQYF

d_call: .
v_call: TRBV6-2/TRBV6-3
clone_size: few
j_call: TRBJ2-5
cdr3_nt: TGTGCCAGCAGTTACGGGCGGGGGCCCAGACAAGAGACCCAGTACTTC
cdr3_aa: CASSYGRGPRQETQYF

d_call: .
v_call: TRBV19
clone_size: .
j_call: TRBJ2-3
cdr3_nt: TGTGCCAGTAGTGCCTACAGGGTTCGCACAGATACGCAGTATTTT
cdr3_aa: CASSAYRVRTDTQYF

d_call: .
v_call: TRBV6-5
clone_size: once
j_call: TRBJ2-4
cdr3_nt: TGTGCCAGCAGTCAGGGGGGAGGCATTCAGTACTTC
cdr3_aa: CASSQGGGIQYF

d_call: .
v_call: TRBV4-2
clone_size: once
j_call: TRBJ2-1
cdr3_nt: TGTGCCAGCAGCCAAGAATCGGCGGGTGAGCAGTTCTTC
cdr3_aa: CASSQESAGEQFF

d_call: TRBD2
v_call: TRBV7-6
clone_size: .
j_call: TRBJ2-5
cdr3_nt: TGTGCCAGCAGTTCCTCCGGGACTAGGGGAGAGACCCAGTACTTC
cdr3_aa: CASSSSGTRGETQYF

d_call: .
v_call: TRBV5-5
clone_size: few
j_call: TRBJ2-3
cdr3_nt: TGTGCCAGCAGCTTGTTAGGGACACCTAGCACAGATACGCAGTATTTT
cdr3_aa: CASSLLGTPSTDTQYF

d_call: .
v_call: TRBV14
clone_size: .
j_call: TRBJ1-1
cdr3_nt: TGTGCCAGCAGCCAACCGACAGGCCCCACTGAAGCTTTCTTT
cdr3_aa: CASSQPTGPTEAFF

d_call: .
v_call: TRBV6-5
clone_size: few
j_call: TRBJ2-3
cdr3_nt: TGTGCCAGTACGGGGGCAGGGACAGATACGCAGTATTTT
cdr3_aa: CASTGAGTDTQYF

d_call: .
v_call: TRBV7-2
clone_size: few
j_call: TRBJ2-5
cdr3_nt: TGTGCCAGCAGCTTCCCAGGAGGGGAGACCCAGTACTTC
cdr3_aa: CASSFPGGETQYF

d_call: TRBD1
v_call: TRBV12-5
clone_size: .
j_call: TRBJ1-1
cdr3_nt: TGTGCTAGTGCTCCGGGACAGTTGGATTCTAGGGAAGCTTTCTTT
cdr3_aa: CASAPGQLDSREAFF

d_call: .
v_call: TRBV7-9
clone_size: .
j_call: TRBJ2-3
cdr3_nt: TGTGCCAGCAGCTTAGGGACAGACCTCACAGATACGCAGTATTTT
cdr3_aa: CASSLGTDLTDTQYF

d_call: .
v_call: TRBV30
clone_size: .
j_call: TRBJ1-1
cdr3_nt: TGTGCCTGGAGTGACAGGTTTAACACTGAAGCTTTCTTT
cdr3_aa: CAWSDRFNTEAFF

d_call: .
v_call: TRBV13
clone_size: .
j_call: TRBJ2-7
cdr3_nt: TGTGCCAGCTCCAGCCGGTCTCCAGGGACTGACTACTCCTACGAGCAGTACTTC
cdr3_aa: CASSSRSPGTDYSYEQYF

d_call: TRBD1
v_call: TRBV25-1
clone_size: .
j_call: TRBJ1-2
cdr3_nt: TGTGCCAGCAGTTCGCAACAGGGGGTCTATGGCTACACCTTC
cdr3_aa: CASSSQQGVYGYTF

d_call: .
v_call: TRBV6-2/TRBV6-3
clone_size: .
j_call: TRBJ1-2
cdr3_nt: TGTGCCAGCAGTCCGGGGGACTATGGCTACACCTTC
cdr3_aa: CASSPGDYGYTF